This T cell receptor (beta chain) was retrieved from a study of OX40 agonist ivuxolimab in advanced cancers. Study in general: Ivuxolimab, an agonistic anti-OX40 (CD134) antibody, was given to patients.

Sampling of blood occurred at baseline, cycle 4 day 1, and cycle 7 day 1. Using immunoSEQ multiplex PCR, the repertoire was profiled, and TCRdb retains in-frame clones only, with some absent. The sample lists around 17,000 clones, around 78% occurring once. This CDR3 contains 14 residues. Trimming cost V 0 bases and J 8 bases, with 13 bases left between them. Looked up from germline, CDR1 is LNHNV and CDR2 is YYDKDF (reference sequence). Note on this clone: As yet, its antigen is unknown.

Study results and caveats: Circulating CD4+ and CD8+ T cells showed clonal expansion by week 6 at 0.1 to 3.0 mg/kg. Relative to CD4+, CD8+ T cells held more expanded clones on average.

This sequence joins TRBV15 and TRBJ1-2; D is perhaps TRBD1 (6 bases). This clonotype was obtained from an adult with an advanced solid tumor such as melanoma, head and neck, liver or kidney cancer. The starting material was CD4+ or CD8+ T cells sorted from blood, obtained in a trial of the OX40 agonist ivuxolimab. This chain's CDR3 is CATSRDMGGRGYTF. For the CDR3, the DNA is TGTGCCACCAGCAGAGATATGGGGGGCAGGGGCTACACCTTC.